This T cell receptor (beta chain) was identified during a study of blood T cell repertoires in COVID-19. Looking at the study overall: Italy, Spain and the United States were the sources of the convalescent and acute COVID-19 samples. Sources were T cells, B-cell-depleted T cells, or PBMCs; the material itself was cDNA or gDNA.

In germline, CDR1 is SGHTA, CDR2 FQGNSA. There are 17 residues in the CDR3. V dropped 5 bases and J dropped 1; count of bases not matched to a gene: 9. Authors' processing steps: From reference gene primer amplification, estimates of nucleated cell counts were derived. Method: immunoSEQ multiplex PCR; TCRdb's copy keeps in-frame clones and lacks some. D and trimming were read from the DNA, whereas the V and J calls and clone size are those reported in that table. Seen here are about 40,000 clones, roughly 84% observed once, and the top ten hold approximately 15%. V is TRBV7-2 and J is TRBJ2-3, with 10 positions matching TRBD2. The sequenced material came from peripheral blood. This receptor was identified in a human donor in a cohort sampled during active COVID-19. The CDR3 sequence is CASSPIASGGGTDTQYF. The CDR3 nucleotides are TGTGCCAGCAGCCCCATTGCTAGCGGGGGTGGCACAGATACGCAGTATTTT.